This T cell receptor (beta chain) was profiled in a study of cytomegalovirus exposure and HLA in healthy donors. The overall study: There were over 350 genotyped donors. Of these, 81% fell in the genetic ancestry cluster associated with self-reported Caucasian donors.

Study results and caveats: Most of the CMV-associated TCR beta chains (in a later analysis) appeared to be HLA-restricted. As was reported, the HLA-A and HLA-B alleles of most subjects were accurately predicted from TCR beta sequences.

In the case of this clone: Its target is unknown.

At sampling all donors were nominally healthy, likely with unrecorded immune exposures. The PCR contained 60 Vbeta and 13 Jbeta primers. Using immunoSEQ multiplex PCR, the repertoire was profiled, and TCRdb retains in-frame clones only, with some absent. Of about 140,000 clones in the sample, 65% to 85% are singletons; the top ten hold 2% to 3%. V lost 3 bases and J 6 bases, leaving 18 bases between the germline ends. Per the germline V gene, CDR1 is MGHRA and CDR2 is YSYEKL. CDR3 length equals 15 residues. This sequence was found in a male donor in good health and CMV-seronegative. The gene calls are TRBV4-1 and TRBJ2-7; a possible D gene is TRBD2 (5 bases). Source material: PBMCs. The CDR3 bases are TGCGCCAGCAGCCACTCCCCCTTGAGGGATGGCGAGCAGTACTTC. Encoded protein: CASSHSPLRDGEQYF.